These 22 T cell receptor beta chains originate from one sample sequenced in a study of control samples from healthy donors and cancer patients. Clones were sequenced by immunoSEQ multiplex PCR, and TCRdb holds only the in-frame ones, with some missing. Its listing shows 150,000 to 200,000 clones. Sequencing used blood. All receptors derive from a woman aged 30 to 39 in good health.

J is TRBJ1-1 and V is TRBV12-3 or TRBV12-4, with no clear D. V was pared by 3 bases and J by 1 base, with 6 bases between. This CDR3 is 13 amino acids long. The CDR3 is CASSFEGNTEAFF. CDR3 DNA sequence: TGTGCCAGCAGTTTTGAAGGGAACACTGAAGCTTTCTTT.

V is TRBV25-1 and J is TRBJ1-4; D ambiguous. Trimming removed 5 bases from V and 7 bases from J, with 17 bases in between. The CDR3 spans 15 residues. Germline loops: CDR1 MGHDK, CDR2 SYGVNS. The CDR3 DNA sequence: TGTGCCAGCAGTACTGGACGGCTGGTTGGTGAAAAACTGTTTTTT. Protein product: CASSTGRLVGEKLFF.

The DNA for the CDR3 is TGTGCCAGCAGCTTAAAGAGACAGGGATTTGGCTACACCTTC. It encodes CASSLKRQGFGYTF. This chain joins TRBV7-2 and TRBJ1-2, with 7 nucleotides matching TRBD1. There are 14 residues in the CDR3. With V trimmed by 2 bases and J by 7 bases, 7 bases remained unmatched. Germline values: CDR1 SGHTA, CDR2 FQGNSA.

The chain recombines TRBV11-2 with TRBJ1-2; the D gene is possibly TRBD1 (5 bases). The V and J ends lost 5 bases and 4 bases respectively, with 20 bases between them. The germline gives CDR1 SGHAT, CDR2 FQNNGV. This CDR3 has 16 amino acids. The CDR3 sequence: CASSLLRGRLGYGYTF. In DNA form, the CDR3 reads TGTGCCAGCAGCCTCCTAAGGGGCAGGCTTGGCTATGGCTACACCTTC.

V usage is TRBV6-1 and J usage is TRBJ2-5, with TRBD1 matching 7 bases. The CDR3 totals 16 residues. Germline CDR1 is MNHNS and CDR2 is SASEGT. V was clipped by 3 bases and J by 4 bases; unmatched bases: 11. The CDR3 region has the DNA TGTGCCAGCAGTGACGGGGCAGGGGGACGGTCAGAGACCCAGTACTTC. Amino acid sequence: CASSDGAGGRSETQYF.

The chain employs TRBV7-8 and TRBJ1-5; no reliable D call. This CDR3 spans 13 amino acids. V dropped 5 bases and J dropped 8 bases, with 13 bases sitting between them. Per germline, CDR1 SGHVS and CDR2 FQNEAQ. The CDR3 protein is CASSPYIYEPQHF. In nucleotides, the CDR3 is TGTGCCAGCAGCCCCTATATTTATGAGCCCCAGCATTTT. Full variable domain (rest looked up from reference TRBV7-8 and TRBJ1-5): GAGVSQSPRYKVAKRGQDVALRCDPISGHVSLFWYQQALGQGPEFLTYFQNEAQLDKSGLPSDRFFAERPEGSVSTLKIQRTQQEDSAVYLCASSPYIYEPQHFGDGTRLSIL.

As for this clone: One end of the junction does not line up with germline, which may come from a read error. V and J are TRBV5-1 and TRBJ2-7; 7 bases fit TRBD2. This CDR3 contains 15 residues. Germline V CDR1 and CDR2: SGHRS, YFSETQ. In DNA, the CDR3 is TGCGCCAGCACCTTGGGCGGCATCCCGGGGGGCGAGCAGTACTTC. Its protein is CASTLGGIPGGEQYF.

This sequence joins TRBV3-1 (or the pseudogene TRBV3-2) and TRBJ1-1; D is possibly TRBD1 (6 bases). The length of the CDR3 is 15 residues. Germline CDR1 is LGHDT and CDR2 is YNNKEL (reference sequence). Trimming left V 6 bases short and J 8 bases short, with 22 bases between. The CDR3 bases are TGTGCCAGCAGGGAATCGGACAGCCCCTGGACCGAAGCTTTCTTT. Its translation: CASRESDSPWTEAFF.

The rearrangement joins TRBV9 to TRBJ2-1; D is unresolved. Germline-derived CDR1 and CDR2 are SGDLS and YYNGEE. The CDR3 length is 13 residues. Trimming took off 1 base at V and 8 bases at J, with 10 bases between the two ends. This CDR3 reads CASSVLIRDEQFF. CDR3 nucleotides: TGTGCCAGCAGCGTACTTATACGGGATGAGCAGTTCTTC.

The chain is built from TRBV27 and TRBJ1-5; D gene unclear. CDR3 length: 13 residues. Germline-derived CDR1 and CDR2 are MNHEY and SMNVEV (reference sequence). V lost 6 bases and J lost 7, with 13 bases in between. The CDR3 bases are TGTGCCAGCAGCCACGGAGGGAACCAGCCCCAGCATTTT. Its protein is CASSHGGNQPQHF.

This CDR3 is CASRRDSTNTEAFF. CDR3 coding DNA: TGTGCCAGCAGGAGAGACAGCACGAACACTGAAGCTTTCTTT. The chain uses TRBV5-5 and TRBJ1-1; a possible D gene is TRBD1 (5 bases). The V gene's germline CDR1 is SGHKS and CDR2 YYEKEE (reference sequence). The CDR3 consists of 14 residues. Trimming cost V 5 bases and J 1 base, with 12 bases left between them.

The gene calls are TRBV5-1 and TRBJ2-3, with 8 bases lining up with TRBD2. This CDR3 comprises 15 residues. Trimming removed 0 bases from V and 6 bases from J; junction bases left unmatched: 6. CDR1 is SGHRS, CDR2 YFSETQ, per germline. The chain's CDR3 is CASSLAERGLDTQYF. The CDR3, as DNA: TGCGCCAGCAGCTTGGCCGAGCGGGGGTTGGATACGCAGTATTTT. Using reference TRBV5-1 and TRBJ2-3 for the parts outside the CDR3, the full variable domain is KAGVTQTPRYLIKTRGQQVTLSCSPISGHRSVSWYQQTPGQGLQFLFEYFSETQRNKGNFPGRFSGRQFSNSRSEMNVSTLELGDSALYLCASSLAERGLDTQYFGPGTRLTVL.

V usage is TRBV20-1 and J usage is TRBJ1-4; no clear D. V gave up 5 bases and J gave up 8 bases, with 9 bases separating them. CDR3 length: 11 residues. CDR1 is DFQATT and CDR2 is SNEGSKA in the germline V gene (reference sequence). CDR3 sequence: CSASDGEKLFF. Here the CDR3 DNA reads TGCAGTGCTTCAGACGGAGAAAAACTGTTTTTT.

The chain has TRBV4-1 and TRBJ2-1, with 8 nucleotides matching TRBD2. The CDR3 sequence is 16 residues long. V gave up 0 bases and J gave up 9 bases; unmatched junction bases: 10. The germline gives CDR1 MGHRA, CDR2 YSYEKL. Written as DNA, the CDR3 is TGCGCCAGCAGCCAAGAAATCGCGGGGGGCATAGGTGAGCAGTTCTTC. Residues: CASSQEIAGGIGEQFF.

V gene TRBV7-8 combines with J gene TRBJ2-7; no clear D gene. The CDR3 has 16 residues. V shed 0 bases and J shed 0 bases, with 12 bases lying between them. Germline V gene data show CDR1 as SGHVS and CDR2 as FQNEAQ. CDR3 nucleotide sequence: TGTGCCAGCAGCTTAGCGGAAACCTACAGCTCCTACGAGCAGTACTTC. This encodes CASSLAETYSSYEQYF.

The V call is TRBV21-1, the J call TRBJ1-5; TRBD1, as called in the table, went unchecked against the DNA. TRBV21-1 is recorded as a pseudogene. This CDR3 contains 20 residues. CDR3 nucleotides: TGTGCCAGCAGCAACCCCCCGCAAGGGACAGGTGAGGAGCGGGATCAGCCCCAGCATTTT. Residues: CASSNPPQGTGEERDQPQHF.

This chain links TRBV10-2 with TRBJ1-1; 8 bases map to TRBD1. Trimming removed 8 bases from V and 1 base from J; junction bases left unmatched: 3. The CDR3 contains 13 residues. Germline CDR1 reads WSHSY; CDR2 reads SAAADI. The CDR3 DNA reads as TGCGCCAGCCTTGGACAGGGGAACACTGAAGCTTTCTTT. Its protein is CASLGQGNTEAFF.

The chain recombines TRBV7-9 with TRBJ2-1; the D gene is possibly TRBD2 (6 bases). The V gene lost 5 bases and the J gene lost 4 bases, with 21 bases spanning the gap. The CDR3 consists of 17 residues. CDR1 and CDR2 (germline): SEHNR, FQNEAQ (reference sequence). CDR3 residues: CASSPGTSTRTYNEQFF. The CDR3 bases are TGTGCCAGCAGCCCGGGGACTTCTACTAGGACTTACAATGAGCAGTTCTTC.

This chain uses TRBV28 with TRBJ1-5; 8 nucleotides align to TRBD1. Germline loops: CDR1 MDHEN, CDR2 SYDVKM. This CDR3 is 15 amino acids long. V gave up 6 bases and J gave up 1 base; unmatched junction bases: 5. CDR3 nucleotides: TGTGCCAGCAGGACAGGGGACAGGAGCAATCAGCCCCAGCATTTT. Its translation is CASRTGDRSNQPQHF.

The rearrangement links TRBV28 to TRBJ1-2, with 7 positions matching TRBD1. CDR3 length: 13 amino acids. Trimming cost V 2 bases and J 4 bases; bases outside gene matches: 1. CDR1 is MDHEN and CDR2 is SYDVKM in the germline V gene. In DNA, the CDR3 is TGTGCCAGCAGTTTAAACAGGGGCTATGGCTACACCTTC. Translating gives CASSLNRGYGYTF.

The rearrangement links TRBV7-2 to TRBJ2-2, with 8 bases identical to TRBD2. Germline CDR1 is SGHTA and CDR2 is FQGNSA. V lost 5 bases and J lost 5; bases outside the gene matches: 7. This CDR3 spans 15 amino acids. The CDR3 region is CASSRQGLGTGELFF. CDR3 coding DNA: TGTGCCAGCAGCCGGCAGGGACTAGGGACCGGGGAGCTGTTTTTT. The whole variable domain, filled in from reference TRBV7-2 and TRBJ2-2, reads GAGVSQSPSNKVTEKGKDVELRCDPISGHTALYWYRQSLGQGLEFLIYFQGNSAPDKSGLPSDRFSAERTGGSVSTLTIQRTQQEDSAVYLCASSRQGLGTGELFFGEGSRLTVL.

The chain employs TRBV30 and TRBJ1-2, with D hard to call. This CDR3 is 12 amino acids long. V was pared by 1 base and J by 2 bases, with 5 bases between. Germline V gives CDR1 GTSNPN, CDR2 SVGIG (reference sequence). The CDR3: CAWSGGNYGYTF. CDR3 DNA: TGTGCCTGGAGTGGAGGGAACTATGGCTACACCTTC.